One sample yielded the 22 T cell receptor beta chains listed below, sequenced in a study of control samples from healthy donors and cancer patients. This table comes from immunoSEQ multiplex PCR, and its TCRdb copy is limited to in-frame clones, with some not included. The data show 75,000 to 95,000 clones, 90% seen once. Material: blood. These receptors came from a woman aged 18 to 35 in good health.

The chain carries TRBV11-2 and TRBJ1-1; 7 nucleotides line up with TRBD1. Germline values: CDR1 SGHAT, CDR2 FQNNGV. This CDR3 region has 14 residues. Germline trimming cut 3 bases from V and 6 bases from J; bases unmatched to any gene: 7. The chain's CDR3 is CASSFSSQGAEAFF. The CDR3 region has the DNA TGTGCCAGCAGCTTCAGTAGTCAGGGGGCTGAAGCTTTCTTT.

V gene TRBV7-2 combines with J gene TRBJ2-5; maybe TRBD1 (5 bases). Trimming took 6 bases from V and 5 from J, leaving 16 bases between them. The CDR3 runs to 14 residues. Germline V gene data show CDR1 as SGHTA and CDR2 as FQGNSA. This CDR3 is CASSLLGHMETQYF. CDR3 nucleotide sequence: TGTGCCAGCAGTCTCTTGGGGCATATGGAGACCCAGTACTTC. The whole variable domain, remainder taken from reference TRBV7-2 and TRBJ2-5, is GAGVSQSPSNKVTEKGKDVELRCDPISGHTALYWYRQSLGQGLEFLIYFQGNSAPDKSGLPSDRFSAERTGGSVSTLTIQRTQQEDSAVYLCASSLLGHMETQYFGPGTRLLVL.

V and J are TRBV7-8 and TRBJ2-3; 8 bases fit TRBD1. CDR1 SGHVS and CDR2 FQNEAQ come from the germline V gene. The CDR3 has 15 amino acids. V lost 1 base to trimming and J lost 6 bases; unmatched junction nucleotides: 6. The CDR3 DNA follows: TGTGCCAGCAGCTTAGTGGCAGGGGGCCCCGATACGCAGTATTTT. Protein product: CASSLVAGGPDTQYF.

The rearrangement links TRBV5-4 to TRBJ2-5, with a weak D call TRBD2 (5 bases). Trimming left V 4 bases short and J 4 bases short, with 14 bases between. The CDR3 runs to 14 residues. Germline values: CDR1 SGHNT, CDR2 YYREEE (reference sequence). DNA for the CDR3: TGTGCCAGCAGCGGCGGTCGGGAATCAGAGACCCAGTACTTC. This codes for CASSGGRESETQYF.

The chain combines TRBV9 with TRBJ2-1, with D perhaps TRBD1 (6 bases). The CDR3 has 16 residues. Trimming took 1 base from V and 7 from J, leaving 18 bases between them. CDR1 is SGDLS and CDR2 is YYNGEE in the germline V gene. CDR3 residues: CASSVQMGAGINEQFF. The DNA for the CDR3 is TGTGCCAGCAGCGTACAGATGGGGGCAGGGATAAATGAGCAGTTCTTC.

This clone has only one observation. The chain has TRBV4-1 and TRBJ1-5; D possibly corresponds to TRBD1 (5 bases). V was clipped by 0 bases and J by 0 bases, with 9 bases between them. Germline CDR1 and CDR2: MGHRA and YSYEKL. CDR3 size: 16 residues. The CDR3 loop is CASSQEGGNSNQPQHF. DNA of the CDR3: TGCGCCAGCAGCCAAGAGGGGGGGAATAGCAATCAGCCCCAGCATTTT.

The chain links TRBV19 to TRBJ2-2; TRBD1 might be the D (6 bases). V was pared by 6 bases and J by 4 bases, with 18 bases between. The CDR3 spans 16 residues. Germline assignment: CDR1 LNHDA and CDR2 SQIVND (reference sequence). The CDR3 region is CASSLEAGVTTGELFF. The CDR3, as DNA: TGTGCCAGTAGCTTGGAGGCAGGGGTAACCACCGGGGAGCTGTTTTTT. Together with reference TRBV19 and TRBJ2-2, the CDR3 gives the full variable domain: DGGITQSPKYLFRKEGQNVTLSCEQNLNHDAMYWYRQDPGQGLRLIYYSQIVNDFQKGDIAEGYSVSREKKESFPLTVTSAQKNPTAFYLCASSLEAGVTTGELFFGEGSRLTVL.

The rearrangement uses TRBV5-1 and TRBJ2-3; 7 positions match TRBD1. The CDR3 runs 14 residues. The ends lost 9 bases at V and 4 bases at J; junction bases unmatched: 11. The germline V gene encodes CDR1 SGHRS and CDR2 YFSETQ. For the CDR3, the DNA is TGCGCCACCAACGAACAGGGGTACCCAGATACGCAGTATTTT. It codes for CATNEQGYPDTQYF.

This chain links TRBV29-1 with TRBJ2-2; 7 nucleotides agree with TRBD1. This CDR3 is 15 amino acids long. Germline V gene sequence: CDR1 SQVTM, CDR2 ANQGSEA. Trimming at V came to 4 bases and at J to 4 bases, leaving 9 bases not matched to a gene. CDR3 nucleotide sequence: TGCAGCGTTGGAGACAAGGGACAGATCACCGGGGAGCTGTTTTTT. This sequence encodes CSVGDKGQITGELFF.

The chain couples TRBV6-2 or TRBV6-3 to TRBJ2-5; D remains unclear. CDR1 MNHEY and CDR2 SVGEGT come from the germline V gene. There are 13 residues in the CDR3. Trimming removed 3 bases at V and 3 bases at J, with 8 bases between. The CDR3 DNA sequence: TGTGCCAGCAGTTATCGCAGTGAAGAGACCCAGTACTTC. The encoded protein is CASSYRSEETQYF.

V gene TRBV28 combines with J gene TRBJ1-5; D unresolved. Between the trimmed V and J ends, which lost 4 bases and 4 bases, there was a span of 14 bases. This CDR3 is built from 15 residues. CDR1 and CDR2 from the germline V gene are MDHEN and SYDVKM. The CDR3 nucleotides read TGTGCCAGCAGTTCCCCGGTGACTACGAATCAGCCCCAGCATTTT. It encodes CASSSPVTTNQPQHF.

The genes are TRBV2 and TRBJ1-4; possible D gene TRBD1, 6 bases. The CDR3 length is 15 residues. The V end lost 7 bases, the J end lost 0 bases, and 12 bases lay between the germline ends. Germline V gene sequence: CDR1 SNHLY, CDR2 FYNNEI. CDR3: CASTRDTSTNEKLFF. The CDR3 DNA sequence: TGTGCCAGCACTCGGGACACCTCAACTAATGAAAAACTGTTTTTT.

The genes are TRBV2 and TRBJ1-1, with a weak D call TRBD1 (6 bases). The CDR3 loop spans 14 amino acids. Germline lookup yields CDR1 SNHLY and CDR2 FYNNEI. V lost 2 bases, J lost 1 base, and 8 bases lay in between. The CDR3 nucleotides are TGTGCCAGCAGTGAAACAGGGTGGAACACTGAAGCTTTCTTT. Its protein product is CASSETGWNTEAFF. The full variable domain, rest sourced from reference TRBV2 and TRBJ1-1, is EPEVTQTPSHQVTQMGQEVILRCVPISNHLYFYWYRQILGQKVEFLVSFYNNEISEKSEIFDDQFSVERPDGSNFTLKIRSTKLEDSAMYFCASSETGWNTEAFFGQGTRLTVV.

This clone was seen only once. The genes are TRBV13 and TRBJ1-5; 9 bases align to TRBD1. V gave up 4 bases and J gave up 12 bases; unmatched junction bases: 4. The CDR3 has 12 residues. The V gene's germline CDR1 is PRHDT and CDR2 FYEKMQ (reference sequence). CDR3 sequence reads: CASSSGTGHQHF. CDR3 bases: TGTGCCAGCAGCTCTGGGACAGGGCACCAGCATTTT.

J is TRBJ1-6 and V is TRBV4-1, with D possibly TRBD1 on 5 matching bases. This CDR3 has 18 residues. V was shortened by 0 bases and J by 3 bases, with 15 bases between the two germline ends. The germline gives CDR1 MGHRA, CDR2 YSYEKL. This CDR3 reads CASSQEIPDSHYNSPLHF. The DNA of the CDR3 is TGCGCCAGCAGCCAAGAGATCCCCGACAGTCACTATAATTCACCCCTCCACTTT.

This clone was found once. The V call is TRBV5-1, the J call TRBJ1-2, with D possibly being TRBD1 (5 bases). CDR1 is SGHRS and CDR2 is YFSETQ in the germline V gene. The ends were cut back, 0 bases at V and 8 bases at J, with 14 bases in the middle. The CDR3 length is 14 residues. This CDR3 reads CASSLDGREGGYTF. The CDR3 DNA follows: TGCGCCAGCAGCTTGGACGGCAGGGAAGGAGGCTACACCTTC.

In its sample, this clone was seen once. This chain connects TRBV25-1 to TRBJ2-5; 14 bases fit TRBD2. CDR3 length: 18 amino acids. CDR1 is MGHDK and CDR2 is SYGVNS in the germline V gene. J lost 3 bases, V lost 1 base, and 7 bases had no gene match. The CDR3 DNA reads TGTGCCAGCAGTGAATTAGGACCGACTAGCGGGGGGGAAGAGACCCAGTACTTC. This encodes CASSELGPTSGGEETQYF.

The rearrangement uses TRBV27 and TRBJ1-2; D not certain. Germline loops: CDR1 MNHEY, CDR2 SMNVEV (reference sequence). V lost 5 bases, J lost 4 bases, and 20 bases lay in between. The CDR3 contains 16 residues. The DNA of the CDR3 is TGTGCCAGCAGTCCCCTGCCATCAGAAGGGAGCTATGGCTACACCTTC. It specifies CASSPLPSEGSYGYTF.

DNA for the CDR3: TGTGCCAGCAGCGAACCAAGGACAGGACGCAGGCCTTCCTACGAGCAGTACTTC. Amino acid sequence: CASSEPRTGRRPSYEQYF. This chain uses TRBV9 with TRBJ2-7; 7 positions match TRBD1. The germline gives CDR1 SGDLS, CDR2 YYNGEE. The ends lost 3 bases at V and 1 base at J; junction bases unmatched: 16. The CDR3 totals 18 residues.

The V and J genes are TRBV6-1 and TRBJ1-1, with TRBD1 matching over 8 bases. The CDR3 length is 14 residues. CDR1 and CDR2 (germline): MNHNS, SASEGT. V trimming: 3 bases; J trimming: 4 bases; junction bases outside the gene matches: 4. As DNA, the CDR3 is TGTGCCAGCAGTGAGCAGGGGGCGAGCACTGAAGCTTTCTTT. Translating gives CASSEQGASTEAFF.

This chain connects TRBV5-4 to TRBJ2-7; 11 nucleotides line up with TRBD2. The CDR3 is 16 residues long. The J segment lost 0 bases and the V segment lost 3 bases, leaving 5 bases of the junction unmatched. The V gene's germline CDR1 is SGHNT and CDR2 YYREEE (reference sequence). The DNA for the CDR3 is TGTGCCAGCAGCTGGACTAGCGGGCTGCGCTCCTACGAGCAGTACTTC. Translation: CASSWTSGLRSYEQYF.

The chain joins TRBV7-2 to TRBJ1-6; D gene uncertain. Germline loops: CDR1 SGHTA, CDR2 FQGNSA. CDR3 length: 13 residues. V was clipped by 1 base and J by 14 bases, with 12 bases between them. The CDR3 DNA is TGTGCCAGCAGCTTAGTTCCCGGGTTGGCCCTCCACTTT. Encoded protein: CASSLVPGLALHF.